One and the same sample provided the 28 T cell receptor beta chains below, sequenced in a study of cytomegalovirus exposure and HLA in healthy donors. Use of 60 Vbeta and 13 Jbeta primers characterized the PCR. Here immunoSEQ multiplex PCR was the method, and the copy in TCRdb shows in-frame clones only, minus some. The sample consists of around 130,000 clones, around 81% of them appearing once. Sequenced sample: PBMCs. The receptors were sampled from a man aged 18 to 35 in good health and CMV-seronegative.

This clone was seen more than once but under ten times. J is TRBJ1-6 and V is TRBV25-1; D is unclear. The V end lost 8 bases, the J end lost 7 bases, and 18 bases lay between the germline ends. CDR3 length: 15 amino acids. Germline V gives CDR1 MGHDK, CDR2 SYGVNS. The CDR3 coding sequence is TGTGCCAGCCGGGGTGAGATGGGCGGAAATTCACCCCTCCACTTT. This sequence encodes CASRGEMGGNSPLHF.

The genes are TRBV28 and TRBJ1-4; 7 bases map to TRBD1. V dropped 6 bases and J dropped 4; count of bases not matched to a gene: 5. The length of the CDR3 is 14 residues. Germline V lookup: CDR1 MDHEN, CDR2 SYDVKM. The CDR3 nucleotides are TGTGCCAGCAGCTTAGGGACAGTTAATGAAAAACTGTTTTTT. Protein: CASSLGTVNEKLFF. Filled out from reference TRBV28 and TRBJ1-4, the complete variable domain reads DVKVTQSSRYLVKRTGEKVFLECVQDMDHENMFWYRQDPGLGLRLIYFSYDVKMKEKGDIPEGYSVSREKKERFSLILESASTNQTSMYLCASSLGTVNEKLFFGSGTQLSVL.

The rearrangement links TRBV9 to TRBJ1-4; TRBD1 matches 7 bases. Trimming removed 4 bases from V and 5 bases from J; junction bases left unmatched: 5. The CDR3 length is 14 residues. Germline V gene lookup returns CDR1 SGDLS and CDR2 YYNGEE. DNA for the CDR3: TGTGCCAGCAGCCCAAGACAGGGCAATGAAAAACTGTTTTTT. Residues: CASSPRQGNEKLFF.

V is TRBV29-1 and J is TRBJ1-1, with 11 bases matching TRBD1. Germline V gives CDR1 SQVTM, CDR2 ANQGSEA. The CDR3 has 14 residues. V lost 6 bases to trimming and J lost 6 bases; unmatched junction nucleotides: 9. CDR3 nucleotides: TGCAGCGTCCTCAGGGACAGGGGGATAGCTGAAGCTTTCTTT. Translated: CSVLRDRGIAEAFF.

This clone was seen a handful of times. V and J are TRBV2 and TRBJ1-5, with 8 bases lining up with TRBD1. J gave up 6 bases and V 6 bases, and 7 bases lay outside the gene matches. The length of the CDR3 is 14 residues. Germline V gene sequence: CDR1 SNHLY, CDR2 FYNNEI. CDR3 in amino acids: CASRRQGIPQPQHF. As DNA, the CDR3 is TGTGCCAGCAGAAGACAGGGGATCCCTCAGCCCCAGCATTTT.

This clone has just a few counts. The chain uses TRBV6-5 and TRBJ1-5; D ambiguous. Trimming shortened V by 0 bases and J by 6 bases, and 6 bases separated the two germline ends. The germline V gene encodes CDR1 MNHEY and CDR2 SVGAGI. This CDR3 is built from 13 residues. CDR3 DNA sequence: TGTGCCAGCAGTTACTCGACTCTTCAGCCCCAGCATTTT. It codes for CASSYSTLQPQHF.

The J gene is TRBJ1-3, the V gene TRBV7-2, with D hard to call. The germline gives CDR1 SGHTA, CDR2 FQGNSA. The CDR3 sequence is 14 residues long. Between the trimmed V and J ends, which lost 5 bases and 0 bases, there was a span of 8 bases. The CDR3 spells CASSPVLSGNTIYF. The CDR3 nucleotides are TGTGCCAGCAGCCCGGTCCTCTCTGGAAACACCATATATTTT.

This chain uses TRBV19 with TRBJ2-7; TRBD2 matches 7 bases. V dropped 1 base and J dropped 2; count of bases not matched to a gene: 8. From germline, CDR1 is LNHDA and CDR2 SQIVND (reference sequence). The CDR3 totals 16 residues. DNA of the CDR3: TGTGCCAGTAGTATAGGGGGCTGGGGGACTACCTACGAGCAGTACTTC. Translation: CASSIGGWGTTYEQYF.

The rearrangement uses TRBV27 and TRBJ2-7; D might be TRBD2 (6 bases). Trimming pared 2 bases from V and 6 bases from J, leaving 17 bases between. The CDR3 extends over 15 amino acids. The V gene's germline CDR1 is MNHEY and CDR2 SMNVEV (reference sequence). The CDR3 spells CASSLIRGYPLEQYF. In DNA, the CDR3 is TGTGCCAGCAGTTTAATTCGGGGGTACCCACTCGAGCAGTACTTC.

This chain connects TRBV5-1 to TRBJ1-4; 9 bases are shared with TRBD1. Trimming removed 2 bases from V and 7 bases from J; junction bases left unmatched: 3. The CDR3 totals 14 residues. Germline V lookup: CDR1 SGHRS, CDR2 YFSETQ. The CDR3 DNA is TGCGCCAGCAGCTTAGGGACAGGGAGTGAAAAACTGTTTTTT. Residues: CASSLGTGSEKLFF.

This chain joins TRBV6-5 and TRBJ1-6, with TRBD1 matching over 7 bases. J gave up 7 bases and V 7 bases, and 7 bases lay outside the gene matches. Germline-derived CDR1 and CDR2 are MNHEY and SVGAGI. The CDR3 sequence is 14 residues long. In DNA form, the CDR3 reads TGTGCCAGCACACTCCGAGGGGGCAATTCACCCCTCCACTTT. This encodes CASTLRGGNSPLHF.

The V call is TRBV29-1, the J call TRBJ2-5; D remains ambiguous. The V end lost 0 bases, the J end lost 4 bases, and 6 bases lay between the germline ends. This CDR3 has 12 residues. Germline V lookup: CDR1 SQVTM, CDR2 ANQGSEA. The DNA of the CDR3 is TGCAGCGTTGAAGACGGTGGAGAGACCCAGTACTTC. It specifies CSVEDGGETQYF.

V gene TRBV6-1 combines with J gene TRBJ2-7; 8 bases map to TRBD2. Germline CDR1 is MNHNS and CDR2 is SASEGT. V trimming: 4 bases; J trimming: 5 bases; junction bases outside the gene matches: 10. The CDR3 is 15 residues long. This CDR3 is CASSVGRLALNEQYF. DNA for the CDR3: TGTGCCAGCAGTGTAGGTAGACTAGCGCTGAACGAGCAGTACTTC.

This chain links TRBV5-6 with TRBJ1-2, with a tentative D call TRBD1 (5 bases). Germline V gives CDR1 SGHDT, CDR2 YYEEEE. There are 13 residues in the CDR3. The V and J ends lost 4 bases and 7 bases respectively, with 14 bases between them. The CDR3 DNA reads as TGTGCCAGCAGCCCGGATGCGGGGGTTGGCTACACCTTC. This sequence encodes CASSPDAGVGYTF. The complete variable domain, with remaining parts taken from reference TRBV5-6 and TRBJ1-2, reads DAGVTQSPTHLIKTRGQQVTLRCSPKSGHDTVSWYQQALGQGPQFIFQYYEEEERQRGNFPDRFSGHQFPNYSSELNVNALLLGDSALYLCASSPDAGVGYTFGSGTRLTVV.

This chain joins TRBV4-3 and TRBJ2-3; possibly TRBD2 for D (6 bases). The germline V and J ends were trimmed by 6 bases and 4 bases, with 20 bases remaining between them. The CDR3 runs to 16 residues. The germline V gene has CDR1 LGHNA and CDR2 YSLEER. CDR3 bases: TGCGCCAGCAGTCCCAACCTAGGGCGGGGATCAGATACGCAGTATTTT. This translates into CASSPNLGRGSDTQYF.

This chain joins TRBV7-9 and TRBJ1-4, with D perhaps matching TRBD1 (6 bases). From germline, CDR1 is SEHNR and CDR2 FQNEAQ (reference sequence). This CDR3 has 15 residues. Deletions cut 4 bases from V and 8 bases from J, with 17 bases between. The CDR3 loop reads CASSWRQGGEEKLFF. The CDR3 nucleotides read TGTGCCAGCAGCTGGCGCCAAGGGGGTGAAGAAAAACTGTTTTTT.

This rearrangement joins TRBV7-9 to TRBJ2-7; 8 bases line up with TRBD1. The V segment lost 5 bases and the J segment 3 bases; nucleotides outside the gene matches: 6. The CDR3 is 14 amino acids. CDR1 is SEHNR and CDR2 is FQNEAQ in the germline V gene (reference sequence). The CDR3 is CASSQDRDRYEQYF. CDR3 sequence (DNA): TGTGCCAGCAGCCAGGACAGGGACCGCTACGAGCAGTACTTC.

The rearrangement joins TRBV9 to TRBJ2-3, with a possible D match to TRBD1 (5 bases). V dropped 0 bases and J dropped 1 base, with 9 bases sitting between them. CDR3 length equals 15 residues. Germline CDR1 reads SGDLS; CDR2 reads YYNGEE. CDR3 sequence reads: CASSVGQGGTDTQYF. The CDR3, as DNA: TGTGCCAGCAGCGTAGGGCAGGGTGGCACAGATACGCAGTATTTT. The full variable domain, its missing parts supplied by reference TRBV9 and TRBJ2-3, is DSGVTQTPKHLITATGQRVTLRCSPRSGDLSVYWYQQSLDQGLQFLIQYYNGEERAKGNILERFSAQQFPDLHSELNLSSLELGDSALYFCASSVGQGGTDTQYFGPGTRLTVL.

The chain is built from TRBV9 and TRBJ1-6, with TRBD1 matching over 9 bases. The CDR3 consists of 15 residues. Germline CDR1 and CDR2: SGDLS and YYNGEE. V lost 4 bases to trimming and J lost 7 bases; unmatched junction nucleotides: 6. The DNA of the CDR3 is TGTGCCAGCAGCCCAGGGGGGACAGGGAATTCACCCCTCCACTTT. Protein product: CASSPGGTGNSPLHF.

V usage is TRBV18 and J usage is TRBJ1-1, with D possibly matching TRBD1 (5 bases). The germline V and J ends were trimmed by 2 bases and 6 bases, with 10 bases remaining between them. This CDR3 has 13 amino acids. Per the germline V gene, CDR1 is KGHSH and CDR2 is LQKENI. The CDR3 loop is CASSPAGYPEAFF. Here the CDR3 DNA reads TGTGCCAGCTCACCAGCAGGGTATCCTGAAGCTTTCTTT.

The gene calls are TRBV30 and TRBJ1-5, with D perhaps matching TRBD1 (5 bases). The CDR3 loop spans 16 amino acids. Germline CDR1 and CDR2: GTSNPN and SVGIG (reference sequence). The V end lost 1 base, the J end lost 3 bases, and 16 bases lay between the germline ends. The CDR3 here is CAWSAETVAHNQPQHF. The CDR3 coding sequence is TGTGCCTGGAGTGCAGAGACAGTCGCGCACAATCAGCCCCAGCATTTT.

This clone has only a few counts. This chain connects TRBV9 to TRBJ2-2; D might be TRBD1 (6 bases). The V gene lost 0 bases and the J gene lost 0 bases, with 9 bases spanning the gap. This CDR3 has 16 residues. Germline V lookup: CDR1 SGDLS, CDR2 YYNGEE. The CDR3 reads CASSVAAGANTGELFF. The CDR3 region has the DNA TGTGCCAGCAGCGTAGCCGCAGGGGCGAACACCGGGGAGCTGTTTTTT.

In this sample, this clone turned up a few times. This chain links TRBV6-1 with TRBJ2-3; 7 bases are a match to TRBD2. Looked up from germline, CDR1 is MNHNS and CDR2 is SASEGT. CDR3 length equals 14 residues. Trimming at V came to 4 bases and at J to 2 bases, leaving 3 bases not matched to a gene. The CDR3 DNA reads TGTGCCAGCAGTGTGGGAGGGACCACAGATACGCAGTATTTT. This translates into CASSVGGTTDTQYF.

This clone has just one count. Here the CDR3 DNA reads TGTGCCAGCAGCTTAATTCGGGACAGGGGGTCCCCTAACTATGGCTACACCTTC. Translation: CASSLIRDRGSPNYGYTF. The chain combines TRBV7-2 with TRBJ1-2; 11 nucleotides align to TRBD1. Germline-derived CDR1 and CDR2 are SGHTA and FQGNSA. The CDR3 consists of 18 residues. Trimming cost V 2 bases and J 0 bases; bases outside gene matches: 8.

The CDR3 bases are TGTGCCAGCAGTTTATTTGTTCAGGGTAGCGAAAAACTGTTTTTT. This sequence encodes CASSLFVQGSEKLFF. This chain connects TRBV28 to TRBJ1-4, with a tentative D call TRBD1 (5 bases). Germline CDR1 and CDR2: MDHEN and SYDVKM. The CDR3 totals 15 residues. Trimming removed 1 base from V and 8 bases from J, with 14 bases in between.

The chain has TRBV25-1 and TRBJ1-1, with 7 bases that match TRBD1. The germline CDR1 and CDR2 sequences are MGHDK and SYGVNS. Trimming took 0 bases from V and 8 from J; bases not matched to a gene: 3. This CDR3 has 13 amino acids. The CDR3 DNA is TGTGCCAGCAGTGAATATGGGACAGAAGAAGCTTTCTTT. This codes for CASSEYGTEEAFF.

This chain uses TRBV27 with TRBJ2-1, with 7 positions matching TRBD1. J was trimmed by 7 bases and V by 6 bases; bases with no gene match: 3. Germline CDR1 is MNHEY and CDR2 is SMNVEV (reference sequence). The CDR3 sequence is 12 residues long. CDR3 amino acids: CASSLQGNEQFF. Written as DNA, the CDR3 is TGTGCCAGCAGCCTACAGGGGAATGAGCAGTTCTTC.

The chain links TRBV18 to TRBJ2-3, with 9 bases fitting TRBD1. The CDR3 is 15 residues long. The V gene's germline CDR1 is KGHSH and CDR2 LQKENI. Trimming cost V 2 bases and J 3 bases; bases outside gene matches: 3. In nucleotides, the CDR3 is TGTGCCAGCTCACCAAGAGGACAGGGGACAGATACGCAGTATTTT. Its translation is CASSPRGQGTDTQYF.